This T cell receptor beta chain was observed in a study of tissue T cells after allogeneic stem cell transplantation (dated 2022 in TCRdb). About the investigation overall: Over a roughly three-year period, a research-autopsy study prospectively enrolled fewer than ten adult allo-HCT recipients who had steroid-refractory GVHD. All GVHD patients received grafts from donors, four unmodified and three CD34-selected to deplete T cells. Gastrointestinal GVHD was present in all GVHD patients, each of whom received several lines of GVHD-directed therapy, and several of these patients also had skin involvement. In viably preserved blood and marrow, CD3+ T cells were flow-sorted if cell numbers allowed, whereas smaller samples went directly to DNA extraction. Using research autopsies of patients with and without GVHD, plus mouse models of GVHD, the study profiled TCR beta repertoires across many tissues. The human arm was a prospective observational study without blinding or randomization. Results the study describes overall, beyond this receptor: The study did not determine which tissue TCRs were alloreactive or antigen-specific, and some clones might have been persisting host cells. Only a few T cell clones appeared in more than one patient, yet motif-based clustering showed tissue-specific repertoire signatures that were shared between patients. Blood and spleen T cells captured only a limited portion of the TCR repertoire detected in tissues, in both patients and mice. Within patients, how anatomically similar tissues were was a major factor shaping TCR repertoire composition, regardless of disease or transplant status. A small and clinically heterogeneous patient cohort was studied, and sampling depth was acknowledged as a limitation.

Library construction relied on the immunoSEQ multiplex PCR assay. TCRbeta CDR3 sequencing was performed at survey depth by Adaptive Biotechnologies, and CDR3 sequences, V/J genes, productive frequency and template counts were reported. Amplification of TCR beta CDR3 regions was performed from genomic DNA rather than from RNA. The paper's processing steps were these. Pairwise repertoire overlap between tissues was quantified with Jensen-Shannon divergence, where 1 means complete divergence and 0 identical. Tissues were clustered by single-linkage agglomerative hierarchical clustering of pairwise JSD values, and the clustering results were displayed as dendrograms. GLIPH2 was applied to all patient samples using simulation_depth 1000, kmer_min_depth 3, and cdr3_length_cutoff 8, and only groups with more than two unique CDR3s were retained. A standardized tissue-overlap score was calculated by extrapolating Jaccard GLIPH-group overlap across patients to a standard repertoire size of 1000 clones. Linear mixed-effect models, with tissue as a fixed effect and individual as a random effect, were used to test how diversity related to clinical or experimental variables. Entries here come from immuneACCESS through TCRdb and include only in-frame sequences with V and J called. Some clones fail to appear in such tables; in the studies checked, an unresolved V gene covers under half of the shortfall, and the cause of the remainder is unknown. V and J calls and clone size are copied from that table; D and trimming were computed from the DNA. Present in this sample are about 26,000 clones, about 90% of which were seen just once. The ten most abundant clones make up 2% to 2.5% of the sample.

To note about this clone: Its antigen remains undetermined. No much larger clone is present one base from it, and per-base qualities are unavailable.

From the cysteine through the phenylalanine, the CDR3 covers 16 amino acids. Kept here is only the CDR3 DNA, which spans 48 bases and is read in frame from base 1. V and J are truncated by 0 bases and 10 bases respectively, leaving an intervening sequence of 16 bases. Sequences LGHNA (CDR1) and YNFKEQ (CDR2) are obtained from the germline V gene. Sample time point, as interpreted from the label and publication: recipient (host-origin) PBMCs collected before allo-HCT. The rearranged chain carries TRBV4-2 and TRBJ1-6; D gene: possibly TRBD1, on 6 matching bases. The material sequenced was blood, taken before transplantation. This clonotype was obtained from a male donor older than 55 who later had graft-versus-host disease after an allogeneic stem cell transplant. In nucleotides, the sequence is TGTGCCAGCAGCCAAGATTTCGGCAGGGGCGGATCACCCCTCCACTTT. The resulting protein is CASSQDFGRGGSPLHF.